The present TCR beta chain was sequenced within a study of T cells in Graves' hyperthyroidism and ophthalmopathy. Findings and limits, study-wide: Most expanded thyroid clonotypes above 0.001 also appeared in blood.

Comment on this clonotype: The antigen is unknown.

For Graves' hyperthyroidism to be stable, ophthalmopathy could not progress within 18 months. Hyperthyroidism, newly diagnosed and lasting under 2 months, affected patients aged 18 to 65. Uncontrolled infection, other autoimmune disease, pregnancy or lactation disqualified patients from enrolment. TCR beta CDR3 regions were amplified from RNA. Using the HTBI primer set, a first-round RT-PCR was run on the TCR CDR3. MiXCR, applied by TCRdb to the multiplex PCR reads, yields one record per CDR3 protein. The data hold some 600,000 distinct CDR3 sequences, with 35% to 55% observed a single time. Sequenced material: peripheral blood or thyroid tissue (not recorded which). The receptor was derived from a young woman with Graves' hyperthyroidism.

The CDR3 sequence: CARVDRGEETQYF. The CDR3 region has the DNA TGTGCCAGAGTGGACAGGGGGGAAGAGACCCAGTACTTC. The rearrangement uses TRBV2 and TRBJ2-5, with TRBD1 matching over 10 bases. This CDR3 region has 13 residues. From germline, CDR1 is SNHLY and CDR2 FYNNEI. Trimming at V came to 9 bases and at J to 3 bases, leaving 4 bases not matched to a gene.